These 11 T cell receptor beta chains were sequenced from one sample in a study of CD8 T cells in Susac syndrome. When the RNA was reverse transcribed, random hexamers were used with an input of about 0.5 to 1 ug. A single record per CDR3 protein comes from TCRdb applying MiXCR to the immunoSEQ multiplex PCR reads. The table records 50,000 to 55,000 distinct CDR3 sequences, 85% to 95% of them present only once. Input material: CD8+ T cells from PBMCs. The receptors come from a human donor with Susac syndrome.

In its sample, this clonotype was seen a few times. This chain links TRBV7-3 with TRBJ2-7, with 8 bases aligning to TRBD1. The ends lost 5 bases at V and 4 bases at J; junction bases unmatched: 10. This CDR3 comprises 15 residues. The germline gives CDR1 SGHTA, CDR2 FQGTGA. The CDR3 reads CASSPPGGVGYEQYF. DNA of the CDR3: TGTGCCAGCAGCCCCCCAGGGGGCGTAGGATACGAGCAGTACTTC.

The V and J genes are TRBV9 and TRBJ1-4; TRBD1 matches at 9 bases. The CDR3 spans 16 residues. CDR1 SGDLS and CDR2 YYNGEE come from the germline V gene. Trimming took 3 bases from V and 7 from J; bases not matched to a gene: 10. The CDR3 is CASSAKAGTGSEKLFF. CDR3 in DNA: TGTGCCAGCAGCGCTAAGGCCGGGACAGGGTCTGAAAAACTGTTTTTT.

The chain's CDR3 is CASSLQAGEQFF. Here the CDR3 DNA reads TGTGCCAGCAGCTTACAAGCAGGTGAGCAGTTCTTC. The V gene is TRBV11-2, the J gene TRBJ2-1; no reliable D call. With 2 bases removed from V and 9 bases from J, the gap between germline ends came to 8 bases. The germline V gene encodes CDR1 SGHAT and CDR2 FQNNGV. The CDR3 extends over 12 amino acids.

This chain joins TRBV20-1 and TRBJ1-6, with TRBD1 as a possible D gene (5 bases). The CDR3 is 13 amino acids. CDR1 and CDR2 from the germline V gene are DFQATT and SNEGSKA (reference sequence). Trimming pared 6 bases from V and 6 bases from J, leaving 12 bases between. For the CDR3, the DNA is TGCAGTGCCCACAGGTCGGGTAATTCACCCCTCCACTTT. As protein: CSAHRSGNSPLHF.

The chain employs TRBV29-1 and TRBJ2-7; 7 bases match TRBD1. J was trimmed by 7 bases and V by 3 bases; bases with no gene match: 6. The V gene's germline CDR1 is SQVTM and CDR2 ANQGSEA. CDR3 length equals 12 residues. In DNA, the CDR3 is TGCAGCGTTGATGTGAGGGGGCGGGAGCAGTACTTC. This translates into CSVDVRGREQYF.

The chain links TRBV20-1 to TRBJ1-1; D remains ambiguous. Germline assignment: CDR1 DFQATT and CDR2 SNEGSKA (reference sequence). The V gene lost 0 bases and the J gene lost 4 bases, with 12 bases spanning the gap. The CDR3 length is 14 residues. CDR3 nucleotide sequence: TGCAGTGCTAGAGATTGGTTGGTGGGCACTGAAGCTTTCTTT. Translation gives CSARDWLVGTEAFF.

V is TRBV5-1 and J is TRBJ2-1; D ambiguous. Per germline, CDR1 SGHRS and CDR2 YFSETQ. This CDR3 spans 16 amino acids. V gave up 5 bases and J gave up 0 bases, with 15 bases separating them. CDR3 sequence: CASRHDIGSSYNEQFF. CDR3 coding DNA: TGCGCCAGCAGGCACGACATAGGGTCCTCCTACAATGAGCAGTTCTTC.

This chain connects TRBV10-1 to TRBJ2-3; D is ambiguous. Trimming pared 0 bases from V and 1 base from J, leaving 2 bases between. The CDR3 loop spans 13 amino acids. Germline CDR1 reads WNHNN; CDR2 reads SYGVQD (reference sequence). The CDR3 sequence is CASSESGTDTQYF. For the CDR3, the DNA is TGCGCCAGCAGTGAGTCGGGCACAGATACGCAGTATTTT.

V is TRBV30 and J is TRBJ2-3; TRBD2 matches at 10 bases. The CDR3 length is 15 residues. CDR1 and CDR2 from the germline V gene are GTSNPN and SVGIG (reference sequence). Losses at the gene ends were 2 bases for V and 4 bases for J; bases not matched to a gene: 6. CDR3 residues: CAWSWTSGVADTQYF. The CDR3 coding sequence is TGTGCCTGGAGTTGGACTAGCGGTGTGGCAGATACGCAGTATTTT.

This chain uses TRBV7-8 with TRBJ2-3; D not resolved. The CDR3 consists of 14 residues. Trimming pared 2 bases from V and 6 bases from J, leaving 12 bases between. Germline-derived CDR1 and CDR2 are SGHVS and FQNEAQ. This CDR3 reads CASSLIIGWDTQYF. CDR3 coding DNA: TGTGCCAGCAGCTTAATTATTGGTTGGGATACGCAGTATTTT.

This chain links TRBV7-6 with TRBJ2-7; D may be TRBD2 (5 bases). CDR1 is SGHVS and CDR2 is FNYEAQ in the germline V gene. Trimming took 5 bases from V and 0 from J, leaving 26 bases between them. The CDR3 covers 19 residues. Written as DNA, the CDR3 is TGTGCCAGCAGCCCTTTCGGACTTTCCTTAGGCCCGAGCTCCTACGAGCAGTACTTC. It specifies CASSPFGLSLGPSSYEQYF.